A selection of T cell receptor beta chains follows, all from one sample in a study of cytomegalovirus exposure and HLA in healthy donors. Sequenced by immunoSEQ multiplex PCR; TCRdb stores in-frame clones only, minus some. The sample shows about 140,000 clones, 70% to 75% of them seen only once. Input material: PBMCs. The receptors stem from a human donor in good health. CDR3s include the opening cysteine and the closing phenylalanine or tryptophan. D genes are given only for firm matches. Expanded clones get a size class; other rows say once, few or many, or leave the size out.

D gene	J gene	V gene	clone size	CDR3 DNA	CDR3 protein
-	TRBJ1-5	TRBV2	few	TGTGCCAGCAACCGGCAGGGGTCTAGCAATCAGCCCCAGCATTTT	CASNRQGSSNQPQHF
-	TRBJ2-7	TRBV7-9	-	TGTGCCAGCAGCTTCGACAGCTCCTACGAGCAGTACTTC	CASSFDSSYEQYF
TRBD1	TRBJ2-2	TRBV6-4	-	TGTGCCAGCAGTGCGACAGGGGTCGGCACCGGGGAGCTGTTTTTT	CASSATGVGTGELFF
-	TRBJ1-1	TRBV6-5	-	TGTGCCAGCAGTTACGTCGGGGACAAGAACACTGAAGCTTTCTTT	CASSYVGDKNTEAFF
-	TRBJ2-1	TRBV9	-	TGTGCCAGCAGCGTAGCCGGGACTCCCTACAATGAGCAGTTCTTC	CASSVAGTPYNEQFF
-	TRBJ2-7	TRBV10-2	-	TGCGCCAGCAGTGATGCGGGAAGCTCCTACGAGCAGTACTTC	CASSDAGSSYEQYF
TRBD2	TRBJ2-6	TRBV5-1	-	TGCGCCAGCAGCTTGGGTAAGGGACTAGCGGCTAGCTCTGGGGCCAACGTCCTGACTTTC	CASSLGKGLAASSGANVLTF
-	TRBJ2-2	TRBV6-1	-	TGTGCCAGCAGTGCTTTCGGGTGGGAGCTGTTTTTT	CASSAFGWELFF
TRBD2	TRBJ2-7	TRBV19	-	TGTGCCAGTAGCCCGCTAGCGGCAGCCTACGAGCAGTACTTC	CASSPLAAAYEQYF
-	TRBJ1-1	TRBV20-1	few	TGCAGTGCTACCCAGAACACTGAAGCTTTCTTT	CSATQNTEAFF
-	TRBJ2-1	TRBV2	-	TGTGCCAGCAGTGAAGTTCTAGCGAACAATGAGCAGTTCTTC	CASSEVLANNEQFF
TRBD1	TRBJ1-2	TRBV5-5	once	TGTGCCAGCAGCAAGGGACAGGAGGACTATGGCTACACCTTC	CASSKGQEDYGYTF